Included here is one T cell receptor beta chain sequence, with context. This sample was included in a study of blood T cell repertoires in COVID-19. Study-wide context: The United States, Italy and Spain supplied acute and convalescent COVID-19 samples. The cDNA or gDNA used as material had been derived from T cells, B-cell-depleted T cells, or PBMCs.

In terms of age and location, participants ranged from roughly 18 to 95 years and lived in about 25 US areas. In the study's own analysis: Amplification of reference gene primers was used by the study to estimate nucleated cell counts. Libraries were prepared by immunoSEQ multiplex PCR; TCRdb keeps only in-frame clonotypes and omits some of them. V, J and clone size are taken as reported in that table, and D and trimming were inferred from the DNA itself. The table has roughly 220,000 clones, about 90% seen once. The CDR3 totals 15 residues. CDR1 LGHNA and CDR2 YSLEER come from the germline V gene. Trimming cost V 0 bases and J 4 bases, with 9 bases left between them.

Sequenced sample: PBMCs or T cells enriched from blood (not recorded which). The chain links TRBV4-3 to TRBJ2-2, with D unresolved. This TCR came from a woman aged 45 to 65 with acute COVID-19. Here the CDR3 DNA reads TGCGCCAGCAGCCAAGATTTCAGGCGCACCGGGGAGCTGTTTTTT. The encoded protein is CASSQDFRRTGELFF.